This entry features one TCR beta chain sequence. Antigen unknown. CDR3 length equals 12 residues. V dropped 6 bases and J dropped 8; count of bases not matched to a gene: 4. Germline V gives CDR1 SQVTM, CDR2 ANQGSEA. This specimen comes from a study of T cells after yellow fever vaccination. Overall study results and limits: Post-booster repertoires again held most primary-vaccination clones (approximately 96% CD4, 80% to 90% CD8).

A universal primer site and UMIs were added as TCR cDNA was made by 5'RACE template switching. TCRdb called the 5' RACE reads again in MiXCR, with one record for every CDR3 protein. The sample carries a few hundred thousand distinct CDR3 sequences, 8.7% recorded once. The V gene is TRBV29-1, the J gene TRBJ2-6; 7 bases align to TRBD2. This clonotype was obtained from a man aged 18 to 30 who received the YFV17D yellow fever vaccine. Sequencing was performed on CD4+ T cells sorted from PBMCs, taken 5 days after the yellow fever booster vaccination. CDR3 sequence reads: CSVRGVPNVLTF. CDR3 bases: TGCAGCGTACGGGGGGTCCCCAACGTCCTGACTTTC.